The rows below give T cell receptor beta chains drawn from one sample of a study of immune evolution from preneoplasia to lung adenocarcinoma. Assay: immunoSEQ multiplex PCR; the TCRdb copy retains only in-frame clones and omits some. The table shows tens of thousands of clones, with 70% to 80% occurring only once. The specimen was FFPE invasive lung adenocarcinoma tissue. The receptors here all came from a person aged 55-75 years with lung adenocarcinoma. Each CDR3 is given with its conserved first and last residue. The D gene is left open where the match is weak. A clone size is listed for some rows: how often the clone was seen (once, few, many), or a class if it is expanded.

j_call clone_size d_call v_call cdr3_aa cdr3_nt
TRBJ1-5 . TRBD1 TRBV7-9 CASSPGQGDNQPQHF TGTGCCAGCAGCCCGGGACAGGGTGACAATCAGCCCCAGCATTTT
TRBJ2-1 . . TRBV15 CATSRERHGGGEQFF TGTGCCACCAGCAGAGAACGTCACGGTGGGGGTGAGCAGTTCTTC
TRBJ1-2 few TRBD1 TRBV11-2 CASSLRTGDNYGYTF TGTGCCAGCAGCTTAAGGACAGGCGACAACTATGGCTACACCTTC
TRBJ1-1 . . TRBV18 CASSPERNTEAFF TGTGCCAGCTCACCTGAGCGGAACACTGAAGCTTTCTTT
TRBJ2-2 . . TRBV9 CASSAHGDAGELFF TGTGCCAGCAGCGCCCACGGGGACGCCGGGGAGCTGTTTTTT
TRBJ1-5 . . TRBV19 CASSWADQPQHF TGTGCCAGTAGTTGGGCGGATCAGCCCCAGCATTTT
TRBJ2-2 . TRBD2 TRBV19 CASSMIPGTSSTRELFF TGTGCCAGTAGTATGATTCCCGGGACTAGCAGTACCAGGGAGCTGTTTTTT
TRBJ1-1 . . TRBV4-1 CASSPYGGRNTEAFF TGCGCCAGCAGCCCATACGGCGGTAGGAACACTGAAGCTTTCTTT
TRBJ1-2 . . TRBV5-4 CASSLQDRRLWGYTF TGTGCCAGCAGCTTGCAAGACAGGAGGCTCTGGGGCTACACCTTC
TRBJ2-2 . TRBD2 TRBV29-1 CSVSTSGRGELFF TGCAGCGTTTCGACTAGCGGGAGGGGGGAGCTGTTTTTT
TRBJ2-1 once . TRBV6-1 CASSRRGLDNEQFF TGTGCCAGCAGTCGACGCGGACTTGACAATGAGCAGTTCTTC
TRBJ1-3 . . TRBV28 CASSLPFSGNTIYF TGTGCCAGCAGTTTACCCTTCTCTGGAAACACCATATATTTT
TRBJ2-5 . . TRBV2 CASSEDSAGEETQYF TGTGCCAGCAGTGAAGATTCTGCGGGCGAAGAGACCCAGTACTTC
TRBJ1-4 . . TRBV6-5 CASSYRGSTNEKLFF TGTGCCAGCAGTTACAGGGGCAGCACTAATGAAAAACTGTTTTTT
TRBJ2-1 . TRBD2 TRBV30 CATELAGGPRGKEQFF TGTGCCACAGAACTAGCGGGAGGACCTAGGGGTAAAGAGCAGTTCTTC
TRBJ1-2 . TRBD1 TRBV19 CASTPARGTGLGYTF TGTGCCAGTACCCCCGCCCGGGGGACAGGACTCGGCTACACCTTC
TRBJ2-7 . . TRBV29-1 CSVEVSTYEQYF TGCAGCGTTGAAGTCTCGACCTACGAGCAGTACTTC
TRBJ2-5 once . TRBV5-1 CASRPESARGTQYF TGCGCCAGCCGCCCGGAGTCGGCTCGTGGGACCCAGTACTTC
TRBJ2-7 few TRBD1 TRBV6-5 CASSYSPQGGYEQYF TGTGCCAGCAGTTACTCCCCACAGGGGGGCTACGAGCAGTACTTC
TRBJ2-1 . . TRBV7-3 CASSRTGNAYNEQFF TGTGCCAGCAGCAGAACAGGGAACGCCTACAATGAGCAGTTCTTC
TRBJ2-7 few . TRBV5-1 CASSRGSGYEQYF TGCGCCAGCAGCAGGGGGAGTGGGTACGAGCAGTACTTC
TRBJ2-7 . . TRBV2 CASSASGPLLGEQYF TGTGCCAGCAGTGCTTCGGGACCCCTTCTTGGTGAGCAGTACTTC
TRBJ2-5 . TRBD1 TRBV27 CASSRRQGPGTQYF TGTGCCAGCAGTAGGAGACAGGGGCCAGGGACCCAGTACTTC
TRBJ1-4 once . TRBV5-1 CASSLLGDEKLFF TGCGCCAGCAGCTTGCTAGGCGATGAAAAACTGTTTTTT
TRBJ2-1 . TRBD2 TRBV28 CASSSGASGSDNEQFF TGTGCCAGCAGCTCGGGGGCTAGCGGGAGTGACAATGAGCAGTTCTTC
TRBJ1-2 . . TRBV27 CASSLSPGQLGGGYTF TGTGCCAGCAGTTTATCGCCAGGGCAATTGGGGGGGGGCTACACCTTC
TRBJ2-1 . TRBD1 TRBV19 CASSDRQGTYNEQFF TGTGCCAGTAGCGACCGACAGGGGACCTACAATGAGCAGTTCTTC
TRBJ2-3 few . TRBV2 CASSEGQSTDTQYF TGTGCCAGCAGTGAAGGCCAGAGCACAGATACGCAGTATTTT
TRBJ1-1 . TRBD1 TRBV2 CATVGQEGAEAFF TGTGCCACCGTGGGACAGGAGGGTGCTGAAGCTTTCTTT
TRBJ1-5 . . TRBV27 CASREGNQPQHF TGTGCCAGCAGAGAGGGCAATCAGCCCCAGCATTTT
TRBJ2-6 . TRBD2 TRBV27 CASSLAGAGANVLTF TGTGCCAGCAGTTTAGCGGGAGCTGGGGCCAACGTCCTGACTTTC
TRBJ1-1 . TRBD1 TRBV5-8 CASSSHGRGKGNTEAFF TGTGCCAGCAGCTCCCATGGCAGGGGGAAAGGGAACACTGAAGCTTTCTTT
TRBJ2-7 few . TRBV11-3 CASSLGPLGGTYEQYF TGTGCCAGCAGCTTAGGCCCCCTGGGAGGCACCTACGAGCAGTACTTC
TRBJ2-7 . TRBD2 TRBV4-1 CASSQGGTAAPSYEQYF TGCGCCAGCAGCCAGGGGGGGACCGCTGCTCCGTCCTACGAGCAGTACTTC
TRBJ2-7 . . TRBV10-3 CAISEGRDRGNEQYF TGTGCCATCAGTGAGGGGAGGGACAGAGGGAACGAGCAGTACTTC
TRBJ1-1 . . TRBV5-4 CASTVWRGTKINTEAFF TGTGCCAGCACTGTGTGGCGGGGCACGAAAATAAACACTGAAGCTTTCTTT
TRBJ1-1 . . TRBV7-8 CASSLAQSGGITEAFF TGTGCCAGCAGCTTAGCCCAGTCGGGGGGGATCACTGAAGCTTTCTTT
TRBJ2-7 . . TRBV7-9 CASSSITMPREQYF TGTGCCAGCAGCTCGATAACAATGCCGCGCGAGCAGTACTTC
TRBJ2-7 . . TRBV7-2 CASSPTLTYEQYF TGTGCCAGCAGCCCGACACTTACCTACGAGCAGTACTTC
TRBJ2-7 . . TRBV30 CAWSDSSFYEQYF TGTGCCTGGAGTGACAGCTCGTTCTACGAGCAGTACTTC